The source of this T cell receptor beta chain is a study of cytomegalovirus exposure and HLA in healthy donors. This clone turned up a few times. Germline assignment: CDR1 SGHDT and CDR2 YYEEEE. The trim removed 2 bases at V and 2 bases at J, leaving 5 bases unmatched. The CDR3 has 15 amino acids. Amplification used 60 Vbeta primers and 13 Jbeta primers. The assay was immunoSEQ multiplex PCR, and TCRdb's table has in-frame clones only and misses some. Among 120,000 to 150,000 clones, roughly two thirds were seen once, and the ten largest hold roughly 1.8%. The gene calls are TRBV5-6 and TRBJ2-3; TRBD1 matches at 7 bases. The TCR originated in a male donor in good health and CMV-seronegative. The specimen was PBMCs. DNA of the CDR3: TGTGCCAGCAGCTTTGACAGGGCCAACACAGATACGCAGTATTTT. Translating gives CASSFDRANTDTQYF. Using reference TRBV5-6 and TRBJ2-3 for the parts outside the CDR3, the full variable domain is DAGVTQSPTHLIKTRGQQVTLRCSPKSGHDTVSWYQQALGQGPQFIFQYYEEEERQRGNFPDRFSGHQFPNYSSELNVNALLLGDSALYLCASSFDRANTDTQYFGPGTRLTVL.